The TCR beta chain under discussion was sequenced for a study of T cells in Graves' hyperthyroidism and ophthalmopathy. Across the whole study: Upon initial diagnosis and before any treatment, peripheral blood was collected. Study conclusions and caveats: Blood also showed most of the thyroid clonotypes that were expanded above 0.001. Onset of ophthalmopathy came a median approximately 6.8 months after the model predicted it.

TCR beta CDR3 regions were amplified from RNA transcripts. HTBI primers drove first-round RT-PCR of the TCR CDR3. TCRdb used MiXCR to reprocess the multiplex PCR reads, holding one entry per CDR3 protein. The data contain roughly 250,000 distinct CDR3 sequences, 22% of them singletons. This clonotype has only a few counts. Its antigen is not identified. On the basis of clinical symptoms, serum thyroxine and TRAb, thyroid ultrasound and orbital computed tomography, diagnoses were made. This TCR was sampled from a man younger than 45 with Graves' ophthalmopathy. Sequencing used blood.

The CDR3 spells CASSSGQGVLTPQHF. CDR3 DNA: TGTGCCAGCAGTTCTGGACAGGGAGTTTTAACGCCCCAGCATTTT. The chain joins TRBV27 to TRBJ1-5; 8 bases align to TRBD1. CDR1 and CDR2 from the germline V gene are MNHEY and SMNVEV (reference sequence). V dropped 4 bases and J dropped 9; count of bases not matched to a gene: 11. The CDR3 is made up of 15 amino acids.